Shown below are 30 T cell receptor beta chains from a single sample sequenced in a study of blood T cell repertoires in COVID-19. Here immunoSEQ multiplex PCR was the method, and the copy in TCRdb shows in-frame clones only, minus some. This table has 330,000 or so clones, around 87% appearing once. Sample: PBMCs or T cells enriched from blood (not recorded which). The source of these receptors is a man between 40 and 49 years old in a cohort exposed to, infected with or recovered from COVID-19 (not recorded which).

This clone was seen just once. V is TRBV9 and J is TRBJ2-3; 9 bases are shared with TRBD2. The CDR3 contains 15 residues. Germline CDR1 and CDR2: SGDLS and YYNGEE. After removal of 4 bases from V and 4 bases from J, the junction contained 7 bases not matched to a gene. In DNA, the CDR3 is TGTGCCAGCAGCCTGCGGGAGGGTAGGGCAGATACGCAGTATTTT. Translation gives CASSLREGRADTQYF.

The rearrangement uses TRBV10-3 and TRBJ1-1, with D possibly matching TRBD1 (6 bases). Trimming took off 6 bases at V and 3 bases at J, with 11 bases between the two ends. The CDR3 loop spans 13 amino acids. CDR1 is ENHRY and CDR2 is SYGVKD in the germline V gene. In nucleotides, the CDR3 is TGTGCCATCAGCCAGGGGAGGGACACTGAAGCTTTCTTT. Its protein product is CAISQGRDTEAFF.

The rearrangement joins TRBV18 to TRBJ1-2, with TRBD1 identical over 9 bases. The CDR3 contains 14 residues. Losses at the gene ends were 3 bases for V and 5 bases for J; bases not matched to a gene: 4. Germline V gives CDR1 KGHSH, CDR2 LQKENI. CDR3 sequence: CASSPGTGRYGYTF. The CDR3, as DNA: TGTGCCAGCTCACCCGGGACAGGGCGTTATGGCTACACCTTC.

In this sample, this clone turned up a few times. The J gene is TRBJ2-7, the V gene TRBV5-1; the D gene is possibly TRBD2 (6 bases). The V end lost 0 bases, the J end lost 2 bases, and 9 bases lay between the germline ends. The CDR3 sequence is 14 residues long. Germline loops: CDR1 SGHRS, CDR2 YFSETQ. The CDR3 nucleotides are TGCGCCAGCAGCTTGGTCGGGAGTCCCTACGAGCAGTACTTC. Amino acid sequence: CASSLVGSPYEQYF. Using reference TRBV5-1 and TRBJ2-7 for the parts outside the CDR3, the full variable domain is KAGVTQTPRYLIKTRGQQVTLSCSPISGHRSVSWYQQTPGQGLQFLFEYFSETQRNKGNFPGRFSGRQFSNSRSEMNVSTLELGDSALYLCASSLVGSPYEQYFGPGTRLTVT.

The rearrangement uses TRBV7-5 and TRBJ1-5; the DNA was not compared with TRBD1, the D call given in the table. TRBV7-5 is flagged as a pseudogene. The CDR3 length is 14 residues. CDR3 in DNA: TGTGTCAGAAGCTTGATGAAGGGGAATCAGCCCCAGCATTTT. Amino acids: CVRSLMKGNQPQHF.

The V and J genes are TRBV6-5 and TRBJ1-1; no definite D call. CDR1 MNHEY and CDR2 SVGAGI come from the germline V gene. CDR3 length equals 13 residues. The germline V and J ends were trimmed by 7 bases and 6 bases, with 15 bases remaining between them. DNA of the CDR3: TGTGCCAGCACCGTCCCGGGTACGTCTGAAGCTTTCTTT. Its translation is CASTVPGTSEAFF.

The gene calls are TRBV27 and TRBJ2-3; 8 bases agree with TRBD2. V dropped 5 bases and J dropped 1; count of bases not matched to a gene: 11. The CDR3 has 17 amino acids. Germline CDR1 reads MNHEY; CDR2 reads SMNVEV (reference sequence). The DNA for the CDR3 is TGTGCCAGCAGTCCCTACAAGCGGGAGTTAGGCACAGATACGCAGTATTTT. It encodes CASSPYKRELGTDTQYF.

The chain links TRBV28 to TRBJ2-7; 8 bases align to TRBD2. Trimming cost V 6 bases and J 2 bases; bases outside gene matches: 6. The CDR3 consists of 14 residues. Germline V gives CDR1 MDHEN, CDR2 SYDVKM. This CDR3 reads CASRAAGAAYEQYF. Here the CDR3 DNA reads TGTGCCAGCAGGGCAGCGGGAGCGGCCTACGAGCAGTACTTC.

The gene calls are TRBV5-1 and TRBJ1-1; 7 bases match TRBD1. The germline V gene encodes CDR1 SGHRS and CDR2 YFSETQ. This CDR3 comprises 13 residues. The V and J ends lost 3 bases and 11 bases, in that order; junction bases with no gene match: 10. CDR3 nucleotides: TGCGCCAGCAGCTCCGAGGGGGCAGTGAAGGCTTTCTTT. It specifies CASSSEGAVKAFF. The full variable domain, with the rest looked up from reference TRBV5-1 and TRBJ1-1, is KAGVTQTPRYLIKTRGQQVTLSCSPISGHRSVSWYQQTPGQGLQFLFEYFSETQRNKGNFPGRFSGRQFSNSRSEMNVSTLELGDSALYLCASSSEGAVKAFFGQGTRLTVV.

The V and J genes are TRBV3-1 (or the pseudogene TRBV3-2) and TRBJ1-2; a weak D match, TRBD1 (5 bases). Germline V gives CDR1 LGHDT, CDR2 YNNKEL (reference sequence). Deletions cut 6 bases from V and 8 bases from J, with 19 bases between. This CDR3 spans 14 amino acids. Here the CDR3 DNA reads TGTGCCAGCAGAACCCCGGGACTTAGGGGCGGCTACACCTTC. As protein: CASRTPGLRGGYTF.

CDR3 nucleotides: TGTGCCAGCAGCAAAAAGGAGGACAGGGGATTAAGCTCCTATAATTCACCCCTCCACTTT. Translation: CASSKKEDRGLSSYNSPLHF. J is TRBJ1-6 and V is TRBV21-1; the DNA was not used to check the table's D call, TRBD1. TRBV21-1 is deemed a pseudogene. The CDR3 runs 20 residues.

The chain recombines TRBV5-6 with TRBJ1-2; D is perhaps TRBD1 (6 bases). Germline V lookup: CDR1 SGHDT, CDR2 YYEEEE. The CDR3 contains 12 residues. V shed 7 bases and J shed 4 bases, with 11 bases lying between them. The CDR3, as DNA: TGTGCCAGCGTCAGGGGCGGCTATGGCTACACCTTC. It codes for CASVRGGYGYTF.

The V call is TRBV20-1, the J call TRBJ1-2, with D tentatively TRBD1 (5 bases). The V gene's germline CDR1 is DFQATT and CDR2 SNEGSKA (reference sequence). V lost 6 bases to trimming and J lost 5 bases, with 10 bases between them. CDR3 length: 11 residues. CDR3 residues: CSATDRYGYTF. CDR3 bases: TGCAGTGCGACAGACAGATATGGCTACACCTTC.

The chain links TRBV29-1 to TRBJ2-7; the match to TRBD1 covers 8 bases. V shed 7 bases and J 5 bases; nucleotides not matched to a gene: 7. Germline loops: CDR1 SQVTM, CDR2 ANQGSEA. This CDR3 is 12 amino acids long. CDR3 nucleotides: TGCAGCGCCGGGACAGGAACCCACGAGCAGTACTTC. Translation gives CSAGTGTHEQYF.

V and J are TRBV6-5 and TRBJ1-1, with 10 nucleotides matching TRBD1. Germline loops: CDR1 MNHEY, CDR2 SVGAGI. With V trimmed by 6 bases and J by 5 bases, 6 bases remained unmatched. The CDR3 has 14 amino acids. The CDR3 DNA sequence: TGTGCCAGCAGACCGGGACAGGGGAGTACTGAAGCTTTCTTT. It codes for CASRPGQGSTEAFF.

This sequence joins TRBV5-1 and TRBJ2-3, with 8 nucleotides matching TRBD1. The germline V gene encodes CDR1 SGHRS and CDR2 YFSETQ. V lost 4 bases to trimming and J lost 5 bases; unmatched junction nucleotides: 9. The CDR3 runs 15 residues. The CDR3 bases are TGCGCCAGCAGCCCGGACAGGGCGGGTGGAGATACGCAGTATTTT. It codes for CASSPDRAGGDTQYF.

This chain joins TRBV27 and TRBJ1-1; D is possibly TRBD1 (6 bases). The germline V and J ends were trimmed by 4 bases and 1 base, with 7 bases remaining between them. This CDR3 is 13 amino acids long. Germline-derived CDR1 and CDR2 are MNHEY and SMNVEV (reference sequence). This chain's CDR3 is CASSSGENTEAFF. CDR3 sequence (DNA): TGTGCCAGCAGTTCAGGGGAGAACACTGAAGCTTTCTTT.

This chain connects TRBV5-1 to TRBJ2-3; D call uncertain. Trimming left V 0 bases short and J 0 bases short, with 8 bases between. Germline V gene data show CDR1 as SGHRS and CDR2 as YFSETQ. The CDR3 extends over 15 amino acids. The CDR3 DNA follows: TGCGCCAGCAGCTTGGACTCCTCTAGCACAGATACGCAGTATTTT. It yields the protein CASSLDSSSTDTQYF.

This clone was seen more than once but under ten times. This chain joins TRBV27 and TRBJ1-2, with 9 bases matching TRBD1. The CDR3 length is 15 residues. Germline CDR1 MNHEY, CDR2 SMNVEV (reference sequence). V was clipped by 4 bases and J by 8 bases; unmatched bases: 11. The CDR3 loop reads CASSSAAGTGIGYTF. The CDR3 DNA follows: TGTGCCAGCAGTTCCGCCGCCGGGACAGGGATAGGCTACACCTTC.

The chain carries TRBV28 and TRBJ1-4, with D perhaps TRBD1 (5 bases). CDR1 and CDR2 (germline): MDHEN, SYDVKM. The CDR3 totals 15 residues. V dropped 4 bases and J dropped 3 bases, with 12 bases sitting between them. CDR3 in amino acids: CASSYRGPANEKLFF. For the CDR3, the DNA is TGTGCCAGCAGTTATAGGGGTCCAGCTAATGAAAAACTGTTTTTT.

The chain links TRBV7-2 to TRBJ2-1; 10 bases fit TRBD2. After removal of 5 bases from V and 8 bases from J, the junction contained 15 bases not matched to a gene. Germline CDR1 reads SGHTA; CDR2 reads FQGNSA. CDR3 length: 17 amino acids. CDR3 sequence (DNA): TGTGCCAGCAGCCAGATAGGAGCGGGAGGGCTGGGATATGAGCAGTTCTTC. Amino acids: CASSQIGAGGLGYEQFF.

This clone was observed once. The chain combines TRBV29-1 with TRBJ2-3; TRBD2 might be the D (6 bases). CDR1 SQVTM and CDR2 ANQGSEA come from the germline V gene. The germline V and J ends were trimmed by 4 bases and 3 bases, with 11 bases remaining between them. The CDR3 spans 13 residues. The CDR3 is CSVGRDGTDTQYF. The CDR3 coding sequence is TGCAGCGTTGGGCGGGACGGGACAGATACGCAGTATTTT.

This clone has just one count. In nucleotides, the CDR3 is TGTGCCAGCAGCTTAAGGACTAGTGAAGATACGCAGTATTTT. Its translation: CASSLRTSEDTQYF. V is TRBV7-9 and J is TRBJ2-3, with 7 bases aligning to TRBD2. CDR1 is SEHNR, CDR2 FQNEAQ, per germline (reference sequence). Trimming at V came to 2 bases and at J to 5 bases, leaving 4 bases not matched to a gene. The CDR3 extends over 14 amino acids.

CDR3 coding DNA: TGTGCCAGCAGCTTAGACAATTATTCAGAGACGGGGACAACTGAAGCTTTCTTT. Translating gives CASSLDNYSETGTTEAFF. The V gene is TRBV5-5, the J gene TRBJ1-1; a weak D match, TRBD1 (6 bases). The CDR3 spans 18 residues. Trimming took 2 bases from V and 5 from J, leaving 25 bases between them. Germline loops: CDR1 SGHKS, CDR2 YYEKEE (reference sequence).

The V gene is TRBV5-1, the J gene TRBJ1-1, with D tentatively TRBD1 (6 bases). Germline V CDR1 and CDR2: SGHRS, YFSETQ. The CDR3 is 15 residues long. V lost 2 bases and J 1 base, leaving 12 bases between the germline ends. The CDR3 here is CASSFRDTENTEAFF. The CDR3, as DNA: TGCGCCAGCAGCTTCCGGGACACCGAGAACACTGAAGCTTTCTTT.

The CDR3 loop reads CSASGAVSYGYTF. In nucleotides, the CDR3 is TGCAGTGCTAGTGGGGCCGTTTCCTATGGCTACACCTTC. The J gene is TRBJ1-2, the V gene TRBV20-1, with D possibly TRBD1 on 5 matching bases. Germline V gene lookup returns CDR1 DFQATT and CDR2 SNEGSKA (reference sequence). This CDR3 is 13 amino acids long. V was cut by 3 bases and J by 4 bases, with 12 bases left in between.

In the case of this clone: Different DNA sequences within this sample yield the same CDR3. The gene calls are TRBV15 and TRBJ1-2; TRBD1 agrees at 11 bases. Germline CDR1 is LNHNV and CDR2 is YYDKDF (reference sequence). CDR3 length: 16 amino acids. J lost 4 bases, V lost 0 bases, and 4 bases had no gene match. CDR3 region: CATSRDRGTGGYGYTF. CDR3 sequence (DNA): TGTGCCACCAGCAGAGATCGCGGGACAGGGGGCTATGGCTACACCTTC.

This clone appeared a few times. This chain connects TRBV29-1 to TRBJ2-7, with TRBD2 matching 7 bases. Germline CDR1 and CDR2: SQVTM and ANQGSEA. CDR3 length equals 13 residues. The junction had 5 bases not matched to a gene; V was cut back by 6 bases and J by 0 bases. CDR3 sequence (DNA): TGCAGCGTCACCGGGACTACCTCCTACGAGCAGTACTTC. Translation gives CSVTGTTSYEQYF.

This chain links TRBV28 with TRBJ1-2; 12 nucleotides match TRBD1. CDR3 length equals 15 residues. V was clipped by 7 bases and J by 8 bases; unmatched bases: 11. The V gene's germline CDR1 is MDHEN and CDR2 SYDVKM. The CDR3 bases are TGTGCCAGCAACCTCGCGGGACAGGGGGCCGTCGGCTACACCTTC. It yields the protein CASNLAGQGAVGYTF.

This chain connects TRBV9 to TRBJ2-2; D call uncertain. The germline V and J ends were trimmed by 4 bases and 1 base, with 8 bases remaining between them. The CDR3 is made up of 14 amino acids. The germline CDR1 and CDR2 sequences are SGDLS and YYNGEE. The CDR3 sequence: CASSQTLNTGELFF. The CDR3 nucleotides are TGTGCCAGCAGCCAGACATTGAACACCGGGGAGCTGTTTTTT.